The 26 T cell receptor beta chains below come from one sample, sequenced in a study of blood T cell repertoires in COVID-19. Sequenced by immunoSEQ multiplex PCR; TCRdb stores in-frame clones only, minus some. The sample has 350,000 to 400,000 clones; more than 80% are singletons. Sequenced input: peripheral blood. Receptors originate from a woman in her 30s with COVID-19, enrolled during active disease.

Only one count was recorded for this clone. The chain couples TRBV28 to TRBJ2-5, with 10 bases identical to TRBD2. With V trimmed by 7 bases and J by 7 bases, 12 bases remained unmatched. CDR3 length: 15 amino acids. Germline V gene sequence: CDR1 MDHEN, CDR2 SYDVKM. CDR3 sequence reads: CASTLGRTSGGTQYF. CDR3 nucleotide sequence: TGTGCCAGCACCTTAGGAAGGACTAGCGGTGGGACCCAGTACTTC.

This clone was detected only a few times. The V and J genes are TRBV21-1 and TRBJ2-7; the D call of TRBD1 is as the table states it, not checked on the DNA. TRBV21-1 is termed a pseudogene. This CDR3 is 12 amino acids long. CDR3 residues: CASSKEGCEQYV. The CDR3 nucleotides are TGTGCCAGCAGCAAAGAGGGGTGCGAGCAGTACGTC.

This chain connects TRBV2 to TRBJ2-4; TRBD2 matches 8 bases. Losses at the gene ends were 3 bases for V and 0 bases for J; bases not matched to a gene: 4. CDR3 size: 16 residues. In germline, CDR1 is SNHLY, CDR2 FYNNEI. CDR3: CASSDIGGAAKNIQYF. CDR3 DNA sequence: TGTGCCAGCAGTGATATCGGGGGGGCAGCCAAAAACATTCAGTACTTC. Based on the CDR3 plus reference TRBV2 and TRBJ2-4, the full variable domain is EPEVTQTPSHQVTQMGQEVILRCVPISNHLYFYWYRQILGQKVEFLVSFYNNEISEKSEIFDDQFSVERPDGSNFTLKIRSTKLEDSAMYFCASSDIGGAAKNIQYFGAGTRLSVL.

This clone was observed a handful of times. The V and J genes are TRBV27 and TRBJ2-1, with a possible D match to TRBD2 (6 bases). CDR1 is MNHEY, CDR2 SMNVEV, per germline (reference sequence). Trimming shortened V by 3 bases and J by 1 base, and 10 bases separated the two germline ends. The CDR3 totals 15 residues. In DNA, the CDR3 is TGTGCCAGCAGTTTTCGGGGGAAATCCTACAATGAGCAGTTCTTC. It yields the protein CASSFRGKSYNEQFF.

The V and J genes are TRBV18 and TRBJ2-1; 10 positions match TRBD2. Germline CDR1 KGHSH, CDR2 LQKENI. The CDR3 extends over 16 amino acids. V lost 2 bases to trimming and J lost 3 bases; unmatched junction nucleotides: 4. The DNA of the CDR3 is TGTGCCAGCTCACCATGGGGGACTAGCGACTACAATGAGCAGTTCTTC. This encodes CASSPWGTSDYNEQFF.

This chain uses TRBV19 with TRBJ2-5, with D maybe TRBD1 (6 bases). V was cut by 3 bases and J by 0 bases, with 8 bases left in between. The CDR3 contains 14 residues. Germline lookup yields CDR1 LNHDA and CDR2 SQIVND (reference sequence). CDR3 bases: TGTGCCAGTAGTATTACAGGGTACCAAGAGACCCAGTACTTC. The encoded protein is CASSITGYQETQYF.

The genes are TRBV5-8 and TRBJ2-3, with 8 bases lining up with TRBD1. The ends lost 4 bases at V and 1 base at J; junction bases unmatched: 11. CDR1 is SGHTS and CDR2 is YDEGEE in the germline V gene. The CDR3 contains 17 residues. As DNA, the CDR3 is TGTGCCAGCAGCGCAAGACAGGGGCCCTCCGGCACAGATACGCAGTATTTT. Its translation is CASSARQGPSGTDTQYF.

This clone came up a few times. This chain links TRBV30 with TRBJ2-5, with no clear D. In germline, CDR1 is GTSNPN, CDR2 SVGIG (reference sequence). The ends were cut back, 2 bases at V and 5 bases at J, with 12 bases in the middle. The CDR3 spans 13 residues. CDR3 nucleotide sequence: TGTGCCTGGAGTACCCTAGAGGCGGAGACCCAGTACTTC. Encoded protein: CAWSTLEAETQYF.

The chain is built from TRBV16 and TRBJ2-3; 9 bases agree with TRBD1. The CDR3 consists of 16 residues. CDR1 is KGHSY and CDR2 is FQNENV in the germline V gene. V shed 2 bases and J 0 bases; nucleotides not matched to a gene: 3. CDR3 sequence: CASSQPDRGSTDTQYF. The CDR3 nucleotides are TGTGCCAGCAGCCAACCGGACAGGGGTAGCACAGATACGCAGTATTTT.

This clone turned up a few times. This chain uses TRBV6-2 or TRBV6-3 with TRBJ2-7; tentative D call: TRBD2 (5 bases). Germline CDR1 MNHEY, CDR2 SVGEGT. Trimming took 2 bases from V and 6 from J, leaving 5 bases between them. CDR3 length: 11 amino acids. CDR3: CASSYGGEQYF. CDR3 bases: TGTGCCAGCAGTTACGGAGGCGAGCAGTACTTC.

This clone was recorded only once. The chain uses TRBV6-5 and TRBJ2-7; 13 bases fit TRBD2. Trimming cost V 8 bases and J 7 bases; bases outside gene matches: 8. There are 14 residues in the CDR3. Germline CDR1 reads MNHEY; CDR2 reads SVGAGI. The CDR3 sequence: CASGGTSGAREQYF. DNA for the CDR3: TGTGCCAGCGGAGGGACTAGCGGGGCTCGGGAGCAGTACTTC.

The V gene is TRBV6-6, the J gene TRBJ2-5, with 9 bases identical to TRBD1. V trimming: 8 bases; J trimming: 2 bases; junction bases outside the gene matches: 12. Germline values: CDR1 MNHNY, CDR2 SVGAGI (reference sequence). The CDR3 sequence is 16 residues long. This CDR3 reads CASEDRGYSTQETQYF. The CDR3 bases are TGTGCCAGCGAGGACAGGGGATATTCCACGCAAGAGACCCAGTACTTC.

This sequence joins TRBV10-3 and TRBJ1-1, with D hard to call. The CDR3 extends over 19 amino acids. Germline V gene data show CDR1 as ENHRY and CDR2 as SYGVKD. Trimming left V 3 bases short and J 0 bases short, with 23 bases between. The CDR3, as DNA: TGTGCCATCAGTGATAAGCGGGCGACCCGCCTCGCTATGAACACTGAAGCTTTCTTT. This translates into CAISDKRATRLAMNTEAFF.

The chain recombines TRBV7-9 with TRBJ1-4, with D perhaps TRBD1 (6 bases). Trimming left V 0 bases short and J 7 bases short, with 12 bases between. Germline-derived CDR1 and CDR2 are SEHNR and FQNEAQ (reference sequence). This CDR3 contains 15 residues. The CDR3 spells CASSLALGASEKLFF. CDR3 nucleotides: TGTGCCAGCAGCTTAGCGTTGGGGGCTAGTGAAAAACTGTTTTTT.

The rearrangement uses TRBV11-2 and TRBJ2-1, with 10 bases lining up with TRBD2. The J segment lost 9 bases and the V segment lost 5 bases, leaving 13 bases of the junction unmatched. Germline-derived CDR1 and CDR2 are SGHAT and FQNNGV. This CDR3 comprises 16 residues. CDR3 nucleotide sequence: TGTGCCAGCAGCCAAAACCCTAGCGGGAGTTTCGGTGAGCAGTTCTTC. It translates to CASSQNPSGSFGEQFF. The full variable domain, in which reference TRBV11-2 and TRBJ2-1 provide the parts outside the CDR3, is EAGVAQSPRYKIIEKRQSVAFWCNPISGHATLYWYQQILGQGPKLLIQFQNNGVVDDSQLPKDRFSAERLKGVDSTLKIQPAKLEDSAVYLCASSQNPSGSFGEQFFGPGTRLTVL.

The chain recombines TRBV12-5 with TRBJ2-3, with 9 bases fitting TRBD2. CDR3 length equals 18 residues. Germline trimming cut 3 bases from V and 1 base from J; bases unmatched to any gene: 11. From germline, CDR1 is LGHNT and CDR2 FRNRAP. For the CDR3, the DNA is TGTGCTAGTGGTTTACGGCGGGAGGGCCTCCAAGGCACAGATACGCAGTATTTT. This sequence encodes CASGLRREGLQGTDTQYF.

In nucleotides, the CDR3 is TGTGCCAGCAGCGAACCCAACGGGGTAGGGGGCTATGGCTACACCTTC. As protein: CASSEPNGVGGYGYTF. This sequence joins TRBV5-4 and TRBJ1-2; D perhaps matches TRBD1 (6 bases). This CDR3 is built from 16 residues. CDR1 and CDR2 (germline): SGHNT, YYREEE (reference sequence). The V gene lost 4 bases and the J gene lost 4 bases, with 20 bases spanning the gap.

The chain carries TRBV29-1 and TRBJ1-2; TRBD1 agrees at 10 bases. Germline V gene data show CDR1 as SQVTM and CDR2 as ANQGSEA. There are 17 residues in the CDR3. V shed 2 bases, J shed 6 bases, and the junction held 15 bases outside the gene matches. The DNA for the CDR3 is TGCAGCGTTGAATTGAGGGCCTTCGGGACAGGGGCCAATGGCTACACCTTC. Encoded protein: CSVELRAFGTGANGYTF.

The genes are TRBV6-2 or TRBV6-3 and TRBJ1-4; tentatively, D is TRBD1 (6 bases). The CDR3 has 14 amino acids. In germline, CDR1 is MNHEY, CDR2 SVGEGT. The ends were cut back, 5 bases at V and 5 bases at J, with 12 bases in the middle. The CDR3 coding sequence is TGTGCCAGCAGTCCAGGACAGATCAATGAAAAACTGTTTTTT. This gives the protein CASSPGQINEKLFF.

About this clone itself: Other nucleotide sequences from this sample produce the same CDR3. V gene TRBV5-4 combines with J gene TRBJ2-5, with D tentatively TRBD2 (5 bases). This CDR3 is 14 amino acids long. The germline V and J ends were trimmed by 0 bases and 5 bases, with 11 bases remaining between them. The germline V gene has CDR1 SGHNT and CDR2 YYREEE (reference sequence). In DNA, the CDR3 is TGTGCCAGCAGCTTGGCTGGGGTAGCGGAGACCCAGTACTTC. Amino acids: CASSLAGVAETQYF.

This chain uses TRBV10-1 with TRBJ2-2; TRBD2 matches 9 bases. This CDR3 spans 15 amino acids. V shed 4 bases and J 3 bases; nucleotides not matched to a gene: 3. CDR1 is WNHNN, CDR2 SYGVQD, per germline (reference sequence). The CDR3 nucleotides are TGCGCCAGCAGTGTAACTAGCGGGTACACCGGGGAGCTGTTTTTT. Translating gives CASSVTSGYTGELFF.

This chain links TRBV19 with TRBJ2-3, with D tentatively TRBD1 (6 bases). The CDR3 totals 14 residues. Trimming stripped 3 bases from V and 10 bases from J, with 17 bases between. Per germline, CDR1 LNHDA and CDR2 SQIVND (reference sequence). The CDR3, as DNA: TGTGCCAGTAGTATCTCAGGGGTACCCGGAGCGCAGTATTTT. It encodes CASSISGVPGAQYF.

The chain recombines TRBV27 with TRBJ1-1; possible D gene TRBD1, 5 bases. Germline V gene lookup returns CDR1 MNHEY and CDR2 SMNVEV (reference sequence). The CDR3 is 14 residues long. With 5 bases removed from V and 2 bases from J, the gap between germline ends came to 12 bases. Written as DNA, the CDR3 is TGTGCCAGCAGTGGTGGGAGGGGAAACACTGAAGCTTTCTTT. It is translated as CASSGGRGNTEAFF.

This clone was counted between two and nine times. CDR3 protein: CASKGGGPGLNYGYTF. The CDR3 nucleotides read TGTGCCAGCAAAGGGGGAGGGCCAGGATTAAACTATGGCTACACCTTC. The chain has TRBV7-2 and TRBJ1-2, with D perhaps TRBD1 (6 bases). The CDR3 has 16 amino acids. V lost 7 bases and J lost 2, with 20 bases in between. Germline values: CDR1 SGHTA, CDR2 FQGNSA.

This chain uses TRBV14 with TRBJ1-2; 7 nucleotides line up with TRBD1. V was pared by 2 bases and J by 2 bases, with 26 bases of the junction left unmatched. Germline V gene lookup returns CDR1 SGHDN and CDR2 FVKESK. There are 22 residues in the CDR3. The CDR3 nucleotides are TGTGCCAGCAGCCAAACATGGGCAGGCCCTCGGAACAGGGGCCCCCAAAACTATGGCTACACCTTC. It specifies CASSQTWAGPRNRGPQNYGYTF.

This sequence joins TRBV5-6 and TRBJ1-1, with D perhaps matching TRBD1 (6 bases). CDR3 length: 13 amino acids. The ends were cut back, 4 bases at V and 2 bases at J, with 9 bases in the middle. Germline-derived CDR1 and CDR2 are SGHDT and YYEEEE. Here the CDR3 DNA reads TGTGCCAGCAGCCCGGGACAAAACACTGAAGCTTTCTTT. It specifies CASSPGQNTEAFF.